This TCR beta chain is from a study of shared clonotypes between healthy human individuals. Whole-study findings and limits: Few donors limited the genetic and exposure-history diversity represented.

CDR1 and CDR2 (germline): SGHNT, YYREEE (reference sequence). CDR3 length equals 15 residues. V shed 0 bases and J shed 4 bases, with 13 bases lying between them. It was across several immunoSEQ plates that each subset's genomic DNA was evenly split. Here immunoSEQ multiplex PCR was the method, and the copy in TCRdb shows in-frame clones only, minus some. The data contain almost 700,000 clones, around 90% of them singletons. A word on this clone: Antigen unknown.

The naive CD8 subset, CD45RO-negative cells positively selected for CCR7, excluded terminally differentiated effector memory CD45RA+ cells. The source material was naive CD8+ T cells sorted from blood. V and J are TRBV5-4 and TRBJ1-2, with no clear D. This TCR was sampled from a man aged 25 to 40 in good health. In DNA, the CDR3 is TGTGCCAGCAGCTTGGGAGACCCGGGCCTCTATGGCTACACCTTC. Translating gives CASSLGDPGLYGYTF.